This T cell receptor (beta chain) was observed in a study of TIL therapy for anti-PD-1-resistant metastatic lung cancer. This was the immunoSEQ v3 assay. Using immunoSEQ multiplex PCR, the repertoire was profiled, and TCRdb retains in-frame clones only, with some absent. The table includes approximately 53,000 clones, 79% detected once. This CDR3 has 14 amino acids. Germline V gene lookup returns CDR1 LNHDA and CDR2 SQIVND (reference sequence). Time point indicated: pre-treatment sample, taken before nivolumab and TIL therapy. The table lists this clone with a few counts. One junction end does not reproduce the germline sequence, and a read error may be involved.

V and J are TRBV19 and TRBJ2-2; D could derive from TRBD1 or TRBD2 (5 bases each). The sample was blood, taken at baseline. The TCR sequence derives from a woman aged 30 to 85 with non-small cell lung cancer. CDR3 residues: CASRRQRDTGKLFF. CDR3 DNA: TGTGCCAGTAGGCGACAGAGAGACACCGGGAAGCTGTTTTTT.